The 17 T cell receptor beta chains below all came from one sample that was sequenced in a study of blood T cells in healthy people across ages. Using a J-beta primer mix together with a sample-barcoded 5' primer, a second PCR was run for roughly 7 to 12 cycles. TCRdb redid the calling of the 5' RACE reads with MiXCR, one entry per CDR3 protein. The data contain about 1.5 million distinct CDR3 sequences, 35% to 45% of them singletons. Sample: blood. All receptors come from a woman younger than 35 in good health.

A few counts support this clonotype. The rearrangement joins TRBV28 to TRBJ2-7; 9 nucleotides match TRBD1. V shed 6 bases, J shed 3 bases, and the junction held 15 bases outside the gene matches. Germline assignment: CDR1 MDHEN and CDR2 SYDVKM. The CDR3 sequence is 17 residues long. The CDR3 DNA reads TGTGCCAGCAGCCGCCCCGGGACAGGGCGTACCAACTACGAGCAGTACTTC. This gives the protein CASSRPGTGRTNYEQYF.

The chain recombines TRBV20-1 with TRBJ1-1; 7 positions match TRBD1. Germline lookup yields CDR1 DFQATT and CDR2 SNEGSKA (reference sequence). The CDR3 has 14 amino acids. The J segment lost 2 bases and the V segment lost 4 bases, leaving 7 bases of the junction unmatched. CDR3 amino acids: CSATQGGLNTEAFF. In DNA form, the CDR3 reads TGCAGTGCTACCCAGGGGGGACTAAACACTGAAGCTTTCTTT.

The chain couples TRBV7-2 to TRBJ2-7; D uncertain. The V end was cut by 3 bases, the J end by 10 bases, with 13 bases between. This CDR3 is built from 12 residues. Germline values: CDR1 SGHTA, CDR2 FQGNSA. The CDR3 region is CASSLMGKNQYF. CDR3 DNA sequence: TGTGCCAGCAGCTTGATGGGGAAGAACCAGTACTTC. Full variable domain (rest looked up from reference TRBV7-2 and TRBJ2-7): GAGVSQSPSNKVTEKGKDVELRCDPISGHTALYWYRQSLGQGLEFLIYFQGNSAPDKSGLPSDRFSAERTGGSVSTLTIQRTQQEDSAVYLCASSLMGKNQYFGPGTRLTVT.

This clonotype was seen a few times. The rearrangement uses TRBV15 and TRBJ1-1; D is undetermined. The germline V gene has CDR1 LNHNV and CDR2 YYDKDF (reference sequence). V dropped 0 bases and J dropped 6 bases, with 20 bases sitting between them. This CDR3 region has 17 residues. The CDR3: CATSRDQLVHLLPEAFF. The DNA of the CDR3 is TGTGCCACCAGCAGAGATCAATTGGTTCATCTTTTGCCTGAAGCTTTCTTT.

The V and J genes are TRBV29-1 and TRBJ2-2; TRBD1 or TRBD2 may be the D gene (5 bases each). This CDR3 has 13 amino acids. V gave up 7 bases and J gave up 5 bases, with 14 bases separating them. The germline gives CDR1 SQVTM, CDR2 ANQGSEA. The CDR3 DNA follows: TGCAGCGCCTGGGACCTAAGGACCGGGGAGCTGTTTTTT. Amino acid sequence: CSAWDLRTGELFF.

The chain is built from TRBV4-1 and TRBJ1-3, with 8 bases matching TRBD1. This CDR3 comprises 15 residues. Germline assignment: CDR1 MGHRA and CDR2 YSYEKL. V was pared by 2 bases and J by 4 bases, with 4 bases of the junction left unmatched. The CDR3 DNA follows: TGCGCCAGCAGCCAATTCCCAGGGGGCGGAAACACCATATATTTT. Protein: CASSQFPGGGNTIYF.

This clonotype was seen at least ten times. The chain carries TRBV28 and TRBJ2-7; TRBD2 is a possible D gene (5 bases). Germline V gene data show CDR1 as MDHEN and CDR2 as SYDVKM. The CDR3 is 17 residues long. The V and J ends lost 3 bases and 3 bases respectively, with 21 bases between them. CDR3 DNA: TGTGCCAGCAGTTTCGGAAACTTTTGGGAGCGACGCTACGAGCAGTACTTC. Translating it yields CASSFGNFWERRYEQYF.

In nucleotides, the CDR3 is TGTGCCAGCAGCGCCGACTGGGTCGCCTACGAGCAGTTCTTC. It is translated as CASSADWVAYEQFF. The V call is TRBV9, the J call TRBJ2-1; D unclear. The germline V gene encodes CDR1 SGDLS and CDR2 YYNGEE. The CDR3 has 14 residues. V shed 3 bases and J shed 10 bases, with 17 bases lying between them.

The chain recombines TRBV24-1 with TRBJ2-7; possibly TRBD1 for D (6 bases). The CDR3 sequence is 15 residues long. CDR1 is KGHDR and CDR2 is SFDVKD in the germline V gene. The V end was cut by 4 bases, the J end by 5 bases, with 17 bases between. In DNA, the CDR3 is TGTGCCACCAGTGAGACGCCGGGACATAACGACGAGCAGTACTTC. Amino acid sequence: CATSETPGHNDEQYF.

This chain connects TRBV20-1 to TRBJ2-1, with TRBD2 identical over 8 bases. The V and J ends lost 5 bases and 8 bases, in that order; junction bases with no gene match: 8. Germline CDR1 reads DFQATT; CDR2 reads SNEGSKA (reference sequence). The CDR3 covers 13 residues. Here the CDR3 DNA reads TGCAGTGCTCAAGACCGGGAGGGGTATGAGCAGTTCTTC. This encodes CSAQDREGYEQFF.

The J gene is TRBJ1-1, the V gene TRBV18; TRBD1 matches 9 bases. Germline CDR1 is KGHSH and CDR2 is LQKENI. Germline trimming cut 1 base from V and 5 bases from J; bases unmatched to any gene: 5. The CDR3 covers 15 residues. CDR3 sequence (DNA): TGTGCCAGCTCACCACTGGGACAGGGAGGAACTGAAGCTTTCTTT. It yields the protein CASSPLGQGGTEAFF. The full variable domain, rest sourced from reference TRBV18 and TRBJ1-1, is NAGVMQNPRHLVRRRGQEARLRCSPMKGHSHVYWYRQLPEEGLKFMVYLQKENIIDESGMPKERFSAEFPKEGPSILRIQQVVRGDSAAYFCASSPLGQGGTEAFFGQGTRLTVV.

The J gene is TRBJ2-1, the V gene TRBV5-1, with TRBD2 matching 8 bases. This CDR3 has 15 residues. Germline V gives CDR1 SGHRS, CDR2 YFSETQ. The V gene end was trimmed by 3 bases and the J gene end by 6 bases; junction bases not matched to a gene: 8. The CDR3 reads CASSYSGMEGNEQFF. The DNA of the CDR3 is TGCGCCAGCAGCTATAGCGGGATGGAGGGCAATGAGCAGTTCTTC.

This chain uses TRBV30 with TRBJ1-5; D gene uncertain. The CDR3 totals 14 residues. Germline CDR1 GTSNPN, CDR2 SVGIG (reference sequence). V was trimmed by 5 bases and J by 1 base, leaving 12 bases between them. The CDR3 reads CAWDTGGSNQPQHF. For the CDR3, the DNA is TGTGCCTGGGACACGGGCGGGAGCAATCAGCCCCAGCATTTT.

This rearrangement joins TRBV6-5 to TRBJ1-2, with 10 nucleotides matching TRBD1. Losses at the gene ends were 2 bases for V and 4 bases for J; bases not matched to a gene: 1. The germline CDR1 and CDR2 sequences are MNHEY and SVGAGI. The CDR3 has 14 amino acids. The CDR3, as DNA: TGTGCCAGCAGTTACCGGACAGGGGGCTATGGCTACACCTTC. Translated: CASSYRTGGYGYTF.

This chain connects TRBV20-1 to TRBJ2-7; D unresolved. The length of the CDR3 is 11 residues. Deletions cut 1 base from V and 6 bases from J, with 7 bases between. Germline CDR1 DFQATT, CDR2 SNEGSKA (reference sequence). CDR3 in DNA: TGCAGTGCTAGAGGGCAGCGCGAGCAGTACTTC. It yields the protein CSARGQREQYF.

The chain uses TRBV6-1 and TRBJ2-1, with TRBD1 matching over 8 bases. Germline assignment: CDR1 MNHNS and CDR2 SASEGT. V dropped 2 bases and J dropped 10; count of bases not matched to a gene: 10. CDR3 length: 15 amino acids. The DNA of the CDR3 is TGTGCCAGCAGTGAAAGGGGACAGGTCCGCGGAGAGCAGTTCTTC. Amino acids: CASSERGQVRGEQFF.

The chain uses TRBV10-3 and TRBJ2-3; D remains ambiguous. Trimming cost V 2 bases and J 3 bases, with 21 bases left between them. Germline lookup yields CDR1 ENHRY and CDR2 SYGVKD. The CDR3 is made up of 18 amino acids. The CDR3 reads CAISETGLASPGTDTQYF. DNA of the CDR3: TGTGCCATCAGTGAGACGGGCCTGGCGAGCCCCGGGACAGATACGCAGTATTTT.